This paragraph reports one TCR beta chain. Its antigen is not known. This sample is part of a study of T cell repertoires in cytomegalovirus infection. Study-wide points: Individuals carrying CMV plus the relevant HLA were identified by cumulative frequency of public TCR beta families.

One entry per CDR3 protein, called by TCRdb with MiXCR from the reads. The repertoire consists of about 530,000 distinct CDR3 sequences, with more than 25% occurring once and the leading ten covering less than 15%. Sequenced sample: PBMCs. This clonotype was sampled from a human donor in good health (CMV status not recorded). Some clones in this sample may be carry-over from other donors' samples.

In DNA form, the CDR3 reads TGTGCCAGCAGCCAAGATCTAGCGGGAGACACTGGGGCCAACGTCCTGACTTTC. Translated: CASSQDLAGDTGANVLTF. J is TRBJ2-6 and V is TRBV4-2; 10 bases are shared with TRBD2. Looked up from germline, CDR1 is LGHNA and CDR2 is YNFKEQ. This CDR3 comprises 18 residues. After removal of 0 bases from V and 2 bases from J, the junction contained 4 bases not matched to a gene.